Shown below are 3 T cell receptor beta chains from a single sample sequenced in a study of cytomegalovirus exposure and HLA in healthy donors. PCR was performed using 60 Vbeta and 13 Jbeta primers. Profiling relied on immunoSEQ multiplex PCR, and the TCRdb table lists in-frame clones only, not all of them. Here the sample spans about 90,000 clones, approximately 64% being singletons. What was sequenced was PBMCs. These receptors were taken from a woman between 50 and 59 years old in good health and CMV-seropositive.

The chain combines TRBV2 with TRBJ2-1; 10 positions match TRBD1. Germline CDR1 is SNHLY and CDR2 is FYNNEI. Unmatched junction bases numbered 4, after V lost 4 bases and J lost 7 bases. The CDR3 is made up of 14 amino acids. CDR3 region: CASSGQGADNEQFF. CDR3 DNA: TGTGCCAGCAGTGGACAGGGGGCAGATAATGAGCAGTTCTTC.

This chain links TRBV19 with TRBJ1-2; unclear D gene. CDR3 length: 13 amino acids. The V end lost 5 bases, the J end lost 2 bases, and 9 bases lay between the germline ends. Germline V gene lookup returns CDR1 LNHDA and CDR2 SQIVND (reference sequence). The CDR3 bases are TGTGCCAGTAGTCCGGGGTTGAACTATGGCTACACCTTC. It translates to CASSPGLNYGYTF.

The V call is TRBV6-5, the J call TRBJ2-3; tentatively, D is TRBD2 (6 bases). The CDR3 is 13 residues long. Deletions cut 4 bases from V and 5 bases from J, with 10 bases between. Germline V gene lookup returns CDR1 MNHEY and CDR2 SVGAGI. The CDR3, as DNA: TGTGCCAGCAGTTCCCTGGGGGGAGATACGCAGTATTTT. This gives the protein CASSSLGGDTQYF.